This T cell receptor (beta chain) was profiled in a study of blood T cell repertoires in COVID-19. Sequenced by immunoSEQ multiplex PCR; TCRdb stores in-frame clones only, minus some. The sample yields about 11,000 clones, about four fifths seen once. Unmatched junction bases numbered 3, after V lost 4 bases and J lost 2 bases. Germline values: CDR1 PRHDT, CDR2 FYEKMQ (reference sequence). The CDR3 is made up of 14 amino acids. The clonotype comes from a middle-aged man with active COVID-19. The rearrangement links TRBV13 to TRBJ2-7; 9 positions match TRBD2. The source material was peripheral blood. The CDR3 loop is CASSYRTSAYEQYF. As DNA, the CDR3 is TGTGCCAGCAGCTATCGGACTAGCGCCTACGAGCAGTACTTC. The full variable domain, its missing parts supplied by reference TRBV13 and TRBJ2-7, is AAGVIQSPRHLIKEKRETATLKCYPIPRHDTVYWYQQGPGQDPQFLISFYEKMQSDKGSIPDRFSAQQFSDYHSELNMSSLELGDSALYFCASSYRTSAYEQYFGPGTRLTVT.